This is a list of T cell receptor beta chains from one sample in a study of blood T cell repertoires in COVID-19. Profiled with immunoSEQ multiplex PCR; TCRdb holds only in-frame clones, not every one. The sample lists some 350,000 clones, roughly 89% occurring once. Material for sequencing was peripheral blood. These receptor sequences come from a man between 18 and 29 years old with active or convalescent COVID-19. Each CDR3 is given with its conserved first and last residue. Each record gives: V gene, D gene, J gene, CDR3 protein. The D gene is left open where the match is weak.

v_gene: TRBV7-2
d_gene: TRBD2
j_gene: TRBJ2-7
CDR3aa: CASSLGGSSSYEQYF

v_gene: TRBV19
d_gene: -
j_gene: TRBJ1-3
CDR3aa: CASSVDRISGNTIYF

v_gene: TRBV7-3
d_gene: -
j_gene: TRBJ1-5
CDR3aa: CASSLIRAADQPQHF

v_gene: TRBV6-1
d_gene: -
j_gene: TRBJ2-6
CDR3aa: CASSEWGLIRSGANVLTF

v_gene: TRBV4-2
d_gene: TRBD2
j_gene: TRBJ2-7
CDR3aa: CASSLRTSGGSTYEQYF

v_gene: TRBV21-1
d_gene: -
j_gene: TRBJ1-6
CDR3aa: CASSTLRRGRHLHF

v_gene: TRBV27
d_gene: TRBD1
j_gene: TRBJ1-6
CDR3aa: CASSRRDSGSPLHF

v_gene: TRBV4-3
d_gene: -
j_gene: TRBJ1-4
CDR3aa: CASSPFQGREKLFF

v_gene: TRBV4-2
d_gene: TRBD1
j_gene: TRBJ2-7
CDR3aa: CASSQLQGALHEQYF

v_gene: TRBV18
d_gene: -
j_gene: TRBJ2-3
CDR3aa: CASSVPGTDTQYF

v_gene: TRBV2
d_gene: -
j_gene: TRBJ1-6
CDR3aa: CASSRTGAPLHF

v_gene: TRBV3-1/TRBV3-2
d_gene: -
j_gene: TRBJ2-7
CDR3aa: CASSQGQESSYEQYF

v_gene: TRBV28
d_gene: -
j_gene: TRBJ1-5
CDR3aa: CASRSTGIRNQPQHF

v_gene: TRBV7-2
d_gene: TRBD1
j_gene: TRBJ1-1
CDR3aa: CASSPWDSNTEAFF

v_gene: TRBV9
d_gene: TRBD1
j_gene: TRBJ1-4
CDR3aa: CASGRGRGEKLFF

v_gene: TRBV4-2
d_gene: -
j_gene: TRBJ2-7
CDR3aa: CASSQVSTGYEQYF

v_gene: TRBV28
d_gene: TRBD1
j_gene: TRBJ1-1
CDR3aa: CASRGQGRPEAFF